In this sample, the clone carrying this TCR beta chain turned up once. The antigen remains unidentified. The time point is: week 35, safety follow-up. It was 300 ug of mutant IDH1 20-mer peptide that made up each vaccine dose, given with topical imiquimod. Sequencing used immunoSEQ multiplex PCR; TCRdb keeps in-frame clones, though not all of them. Altogether around 70,000 clones are present, 80% to 85% being singletons, with the ten largest covering approximately 12%. This entry comes from a study of a mutant IDH1 vaccine in newly diagnosed glioma. The germline gives CDR1 LGHNA, CDR2 YSLEER. V was pared by 0 bases and J by 5 bases, with 20 bases between. The CDR3 has 17 amino acids.

This TCR came from a man between 18 and 29 years old with glioma. The sequencing here drew on PBMCs, taken from a glioma patient whose treatment included an IDH1 peptide vaccine. The chain is built from TRBV4-3 and TRBJ2-7, with D perhaps matching TRBD2 (7 bases). CDR3 sequence (DNA): TGCGCCAGCAGCCAAGATCTAGTGGGGAGGGGGGGCAACGAGCAGTACTTC. Its translation: CASSQDLVGRGGNEQYF.